The present entry profiles one TCR beta chain with its context. At the deep level, the assay was run. The assay was immunoSEQ multiplex PCR, and TCRdb's table has in-frame clones only and misses some. The sample has about 490,000 clones, approximately 81% seen once. This specimen belongs to a study of shared clonotypes between healthy human individuals. CDR3 length equals 14 residues. V was pared by 3 bases and J by 10 bases, with 18 bases between. The germline gives CDR1 LNHDA, CDR2 SQIVND (reference sequence). The receptor was derived from a woman in her 40s in good health. Some clones in this sample may be carry-over from other donors' samples. This chain uses TRBV19 with TRBJ1-1, with D hard to call. The source material was PBMCs. CDR3 residues: CASSIPLRGVRAFF. CDR3 sequence (DNA): TGTGCCAGTAGTATTCCCCTTCGCGGGGTGCGAGCTTTCTTT.